Presented here are 15 T cell receptor beta chains from one specimen sequenced in a study of cytomegalovirus exposure and HLA in healthy donors. The PCR contained 60 Vbeta and 13 Jbeta primers. Here immunoSEQ multiplex PCR was the method, and the copy in TCRdb shows in-frame clones only, minus some. This sample carries tens of thousands of clones, approximately 78% of them seen once, and the ten largest clones take almost 4.5%. Material for sequencing was PBMCs. These receptor sequences come from a middle-aged man in good health and CMV-seronegative.

This rearrangement joins TRBV5-4 to TRBJ2-3; 11 bases are shared with TRBD1. Looked up from germline, CDR1 is SGHNT and CDR2 is YYREEE (reference sequence). The junction had 4 bases not matched to a gene; V was cut back by 0 bases and J by 4 bases. The CDR3 is 16 residues long. CDR3 DNA: TGTGCCAGCAGCTTGGGGGACAGGGGGTGGCCAGATACGCAGTATTTT. Protein product: CASSLGDRGWPDTQYF. Full variable domain (missing parts from reference TRBV5-4 and TRBJ2-3): ETGVTQSPTHLIKTRGQQVTLRCSSQSGHNTVSWYQQALGQGPQFIFQYYREEENGRGNFPPRFSGLQFPNYSSELNVNALELDDSALYLCASSLGDRGWPDTQYFGPGTRLTVL.

This chain joins TRBV18 and TRBJ1-1, with TRBD1 identical over 8 bases. The CDR3 loop spans 14 amino acids. CDR1 and CDR2 from the germline V gene are KGHSH and LQKENI. The V gene end was trimmed by 5 bases and the J gene end by 1 base; junction bases not matched to a gene: 3. Here the CDR3 DNA reads TGTGCCAGCTCAACCGGGACAGGGAACACTGAAGCTTTCTTT. Encoded protein: CASSTGTGNTEAFF.

The CDR3: CSVEGGENTEAFF. CDR3 sequence (DNA): TGCAGCGTTGAAGGGGGAGAGAACACTGAAGCTTTCTTT. The chain links TRBV29-1 to TRBJ1-1; D gene unclear. V was clipped by 1 base and J by 1 base, with 7 bases between them. The length of the CDR3 is 13 residues. Germline lookup yields CDR1 SQVTM and CDR2 ANQGSEA.

The chain couples TRBV29-1 to TRBJ1-2; TRBD1 agrees at 9 bases. This CDR3 contains 16 residues. Looked up from germline, CDR1 is SQVTM and CDR2 is ANQGSEA. The trim removed 5 bases at V and 4 bases at J, leaving 14 bases unmatched. CDR3 sequence reads: CSVPGQGSSFSYGYTF. The CDR3 DNA is TGCAGCGTTCCGGGACAGGGCTCATCTTTTAGCTATGGCTACACCTTC.

This clone was found many times. The J gene is TRBJ2-7, the V gene TRBV28; 7 bases line up with TRBD1. V lost 6 bases and J lost 0; bases outside the gene matches: 5. The germline CDR1 and CDR2 sequences are MDHEN and SYDVKM. The CDR3 covers 14 residues. Here the CDR3 reads CASRRQGSSYEQYF. For the CDR3, the DNA is TGTGCCAGCAGAAGACAGGGCAGCTCCTACGAGCAGTACTTC.

The genes are TRBV6-5 and TRBJ1-5; TRBD1 matches at 7 bases. Trimming took 6 bases from V and 7 from J; bases not matched to a gene: 6. Germline V gives CDR1 MNHEY, CDR2 SVGAGI. The CDR3 length is 13 residues. As DNA, the CDR3 is TGTGCCAGCAGGAGACAGGGAGGCCAGCCCCAGCATTTT. Protein sequence: CASRRQGGQPQHF.

The gene calls are TRBV28 and TRBJ2-3; 7 nucleotides line up with TRBD2. After removal of 4 bases from V and 4 bases from J, the junction contained 11 bases not matched to a gene. Germline V gives CDR1 MDHEN, CDR2 SYDVKM. The CDR3 is made up of 16 amino acids. In nucleotides, the CDR3 is TGTGCCAGCAGTTCTGGGAGGGGCGGCAGAGCAGATACGCAGTATTTT. It codes for CASSSGRGGRADTQYF.

This chain links TRBV10-2 with TRBJ2-1, with D tentatively TRBD2 (6 bases). Between the trimmed V and J ends, which lost 3 bases and 5 bases, there was a span of 14 bases. CDR1 is WSHSY, CDR2 SAAADI, per germline. The CDR3 runs 15 residues. CDR3 residues: CASSDPPTSNNEQFF. CDR3 DNA sequence: TGCGCCAGCAGTGACCCCCCGACTAGTAACAATGAGCAGTTCTTC.

This clone was picked up one time. The chain uses TRBV30 and TRBJ2-7, with D maybe TRBD1 (6 bases). The germline V and J ends were trimmed by 0 bases and 6 bases, with 12 bases remaining between them. CDR1 GTSNPN and CDR2 SVGIG come from the germline V gene (reference sequence). This CDR3 has 13 residues. In DNA form, the CDR3 reads TGTGCCTGGAGTGTAGGACAGAGAACCGAGCAGTACTTC. This encodes CAWSVGQRTEQYF.

V and J are TRBV10-2 and TRBJ2-2, with TRBD2 matching 7 bases. From germline, CDR1 is WSHSY and CDR2 SAAADI. The CDR3 totals 13 residues. V lost 7 bases to trimming and J lost 4 bases; unmatched junction nucleotides: 3. CDR3 coding DNA: TGCGCCAGCATCTCGGGAGGCACCGGGGAGCTGTTTTTT. Translating it yields CASISGGTGELFF.

In its sample, this clone was seen a few times. Here the CDR3 reads CASRNSGRAWEQYF. In DNA, the CDR3 is TGTGCCAGCAGGAATAGCGGGAGGGCCTGGGAGCAGTACTTC. The chain couples TRBV28 to TRBJ2-7; 11 positions agree with TRBD2. Losses at the gene ends were 6 bases for V and 7 bases for J; bases not matched to a gene: 8. The germline V gene encodes CDR1 MDHEN and CDR2 SYDVKM. The CDR3 loop spans 14 amino acids.

The DNA of the CDR3 is TGTGCCAGCAGTAGTCGACAGGGGAGTACTGAAGCTTTCTTT. This translates into CASSSRQGSTEAFF. The chain carries TRBV6-5 and TRBJ1-1; 8 nucleotides match TRBD1. Germline V gene data show CDR1 as MNHEY and CDR2 as SVGAGI. The CDR3 spans 14 residues. V lost 5 bases, J lost 5 bases, and 7 bases stayed unmatched.

This chain joins TRBV29-1 and TRBJ1-1; 7 bases fit TRBD1. Germline V gene data show CDR1 as SQVTM and CDR2 as ANQGSEA. V shed 3 bases and J 3 bases; nucleotides not matched to a gene: 1. This CDR3 has 12 amino acids. The CDR3: CSVEGQYTEAFF. In DNA form, the CDR3 reads TGCAGCGTTGAGGGACAGTACACTGAAGCTTTCTTT.

The V call is TRBV19, the J call TRBJ2-1, with 7 positions matching TRBD2. V was pared by 2 bases and J by 5 bases, with 9 bases of the junction left unmatched. Germline CDR1 reads LNHDA; CDR2 reads SQIVND (reference sequence). The length of the CDR3 is 16 residues. CDR3 sequence: CASSIYAGTKHNEQFF. CDR3 bases: TGTGCCAGTAGTATATACGCAGGGACTAAACACAATGAGCAGTTCTTC. Full variable domain (missing parts from reference TRBV19 and TRBJ2-1): DGGITQSPKYLFRKEGQNVTLSCEQNLNHDAMYWYRQDPGQGLRLIYYSQIVNDFQKGDIAEGYSVSREKKESFPLTVTSAQKNPTAFYLCASSIYAGTKHNEQFFGPGTRLTVL.

V usage is TRBV28 and J usage is TRBJ2-5; D uncertain. Trimming pared 3 bases from V and 1 base from J, leaving 9 bases between. In germline, CDR1 is MDHEN, CDR2 SYDVKM. The CDR3 length is 14 residues. The CDR3 region has the DNA TGTGCCAGCAGTTTGGCCAACCGCCAAGAGACCCAGTACTTC. Amino acids: CASSLANRQETQYF.